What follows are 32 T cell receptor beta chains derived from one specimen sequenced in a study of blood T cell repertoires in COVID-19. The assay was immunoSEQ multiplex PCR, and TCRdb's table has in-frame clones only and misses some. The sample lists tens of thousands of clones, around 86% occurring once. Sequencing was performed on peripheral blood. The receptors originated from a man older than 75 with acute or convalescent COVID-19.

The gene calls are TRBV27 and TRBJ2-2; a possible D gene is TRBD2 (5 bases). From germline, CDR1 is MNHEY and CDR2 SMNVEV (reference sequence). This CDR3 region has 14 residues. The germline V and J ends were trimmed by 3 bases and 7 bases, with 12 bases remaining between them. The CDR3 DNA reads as TGTGCCAGCAGTTTGAGGGCTCGGAGCGGGGAGCTGTTTTTT. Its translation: CASSLRARSGELFF.

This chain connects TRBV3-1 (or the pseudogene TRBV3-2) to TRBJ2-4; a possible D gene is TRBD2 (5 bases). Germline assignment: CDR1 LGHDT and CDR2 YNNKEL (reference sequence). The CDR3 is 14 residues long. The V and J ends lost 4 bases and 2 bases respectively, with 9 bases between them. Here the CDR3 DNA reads TGTGCCAGCAGCCCTCCGGGGTCCAAAAACATTCAGTACTTC. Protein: CASSPPGSKNIQYF.

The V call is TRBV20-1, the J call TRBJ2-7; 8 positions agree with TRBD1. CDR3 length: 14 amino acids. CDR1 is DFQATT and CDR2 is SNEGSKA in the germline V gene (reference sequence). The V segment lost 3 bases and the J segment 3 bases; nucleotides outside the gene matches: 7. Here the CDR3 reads CSASQRTGIYEQYF. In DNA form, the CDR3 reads TGCAGTGCTAGTCAAAGGACAGGGATCTACGAGCAGTACTTC.

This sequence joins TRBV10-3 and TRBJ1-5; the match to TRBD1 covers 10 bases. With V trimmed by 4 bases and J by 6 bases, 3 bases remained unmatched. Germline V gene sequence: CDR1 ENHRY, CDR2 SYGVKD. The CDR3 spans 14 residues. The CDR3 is CAISGTGGGQPQHF. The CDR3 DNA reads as TGTGCCATCAGTGGGACAGGGGGAGGTCAGCCCCAGCATTTT.

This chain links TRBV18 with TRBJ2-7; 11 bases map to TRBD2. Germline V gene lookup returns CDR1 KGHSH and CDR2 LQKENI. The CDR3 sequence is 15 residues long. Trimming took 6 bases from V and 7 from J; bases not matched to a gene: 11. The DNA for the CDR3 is TGTGCCAGCTCGGTGACTAGCGGGGAACTACGTGAGCAGTACTTC. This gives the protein CASSVTSGELREQYF.

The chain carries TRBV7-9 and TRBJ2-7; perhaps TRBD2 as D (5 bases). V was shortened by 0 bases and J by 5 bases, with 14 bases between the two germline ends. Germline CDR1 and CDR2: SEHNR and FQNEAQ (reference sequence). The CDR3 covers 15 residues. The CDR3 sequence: CASSLAVSSFHEQYF. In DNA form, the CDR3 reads TGTGCCAGCAGCTTAGCTGTCTCTAGCTTCCACGAGCAGTACTTC.

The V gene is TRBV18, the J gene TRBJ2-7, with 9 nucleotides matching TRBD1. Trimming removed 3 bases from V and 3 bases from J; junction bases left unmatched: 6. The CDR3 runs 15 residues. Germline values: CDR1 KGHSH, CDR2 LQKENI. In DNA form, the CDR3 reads TGTGCCAGCTCACCGACGGGACAGGGTAGCTACGAGCAGTACTTC. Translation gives CASSPTGQGSYEQYF.

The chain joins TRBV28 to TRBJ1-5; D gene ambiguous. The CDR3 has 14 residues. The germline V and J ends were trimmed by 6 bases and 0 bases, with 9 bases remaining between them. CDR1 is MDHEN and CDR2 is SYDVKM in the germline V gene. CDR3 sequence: CASSRPNSNQPQHF. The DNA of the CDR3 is TGTGCCAGCAGCCGTCCTAATAGCAATCAGCCCCAGCATTTT.

CDR3 nucleotide sequence: TGTGCCAGCAGGCCCGGGACAGCTAACTATGGCTACACCTTC. Translating it yields CASRPGTANYGYTF. The rearrangement links TRBV6-5 to TRBJ1-2; 7 bases line up with TRBD1. The CDR3 runs 14 residues. V shed 6 bases, J shed 0 bases, and the junction held 4 bases outside the gene matches. Looked up from germline, CDR1 is MNHEY and CDR2 is SVGAGI.

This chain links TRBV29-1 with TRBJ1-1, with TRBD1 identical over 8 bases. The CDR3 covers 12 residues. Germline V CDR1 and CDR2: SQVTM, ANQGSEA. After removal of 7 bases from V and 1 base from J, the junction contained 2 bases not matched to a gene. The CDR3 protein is CSAGQGNTEAFF. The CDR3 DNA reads TGCAGCGCCGGACAGGGGAACACTGAAGCTTTCTTT.

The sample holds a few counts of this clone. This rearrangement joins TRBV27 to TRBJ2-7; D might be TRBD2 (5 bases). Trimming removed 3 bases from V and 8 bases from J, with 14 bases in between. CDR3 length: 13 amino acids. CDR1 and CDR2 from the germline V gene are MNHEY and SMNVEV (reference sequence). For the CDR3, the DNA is TGTGCCAGCAGTTTTTCTAGCTTACTTCAGCAGTACTTC. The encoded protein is CASSFSSLLQQYF.

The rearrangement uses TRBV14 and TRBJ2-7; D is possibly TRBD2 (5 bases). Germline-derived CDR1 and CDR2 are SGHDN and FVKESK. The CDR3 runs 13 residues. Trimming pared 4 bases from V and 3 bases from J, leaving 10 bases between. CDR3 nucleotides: TGTGCCAGCAGCCCCCCGGGAAACTACGAGCAGTACTTC. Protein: CASSPPGNYEQYF.

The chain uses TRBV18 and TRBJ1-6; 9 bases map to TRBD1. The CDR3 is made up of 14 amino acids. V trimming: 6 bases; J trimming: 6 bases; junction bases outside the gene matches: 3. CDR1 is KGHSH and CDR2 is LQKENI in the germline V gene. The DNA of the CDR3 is TGTGCCAGCTCCATGGACAGGGGTAATTCACCCCTCCACTTT. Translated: CASSMDRGNSPLHF. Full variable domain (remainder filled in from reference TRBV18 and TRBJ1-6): NAGVMQNPRHLVRRRGQEARLRCSPMKGHSHVYWYRQLPEEGLKFMVYLQKENIIDESGMPKERFSAEFPKEGPSILRIQQVVRGDSAAYFCASSMDRGNSPLHFGNGTRLTVT.

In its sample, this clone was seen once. CDR3 amino acids: CSVHTLGTTYNEQFF. The DNA for the CDR3 is TGCAGCGTCCACACCCTCGGGACTACCTACAATGAGCAGTTCTTC. The V gene is TRBV29-1, the J gene TRBJ2-1, with 7 bases identical to TRBD2. The ends lost 6 bases at V and 2 bases at J; junction bases unmatched: 10. The CDR3 consists of 15 residues. Germline CDR1 is SQVTM and CDR2 is ANQGSEA.

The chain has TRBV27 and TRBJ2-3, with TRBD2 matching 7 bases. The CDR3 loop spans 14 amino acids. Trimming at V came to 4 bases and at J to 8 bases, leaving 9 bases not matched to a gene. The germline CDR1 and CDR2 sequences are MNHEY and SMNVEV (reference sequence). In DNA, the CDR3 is TGTGCCAGCAGTTACGGACTAGTGAGGGGTACGCAGTATTTT. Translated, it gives CASSYGLVRGTQYF.

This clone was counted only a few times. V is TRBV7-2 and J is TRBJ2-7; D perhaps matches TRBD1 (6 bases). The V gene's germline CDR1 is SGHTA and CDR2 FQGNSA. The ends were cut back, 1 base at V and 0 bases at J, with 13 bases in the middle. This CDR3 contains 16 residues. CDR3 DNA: TGTGCCAGCAGCTTAGGGTGGGGGCCCCCCTCCTACGAGCAGTACTTC. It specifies CASSLGWGPPSYEQYF.

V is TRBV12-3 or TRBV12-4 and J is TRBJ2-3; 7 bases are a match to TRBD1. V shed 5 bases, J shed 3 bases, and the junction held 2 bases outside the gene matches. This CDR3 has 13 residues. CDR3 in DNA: TGTGCCAGCAGTCCACAGGGGACAGATACGCAGTATTTT. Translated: CASSPQGTDTQYF.

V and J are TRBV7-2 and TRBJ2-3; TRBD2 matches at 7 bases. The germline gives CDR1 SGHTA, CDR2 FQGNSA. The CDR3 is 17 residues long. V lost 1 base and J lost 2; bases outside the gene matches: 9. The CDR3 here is CASSLGLAVMFTDTQYF. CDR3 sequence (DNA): TGTGCCAGCAGCTTAGGGCTAGCGGTTATGTTCACAGATACGCAGTATTTT.

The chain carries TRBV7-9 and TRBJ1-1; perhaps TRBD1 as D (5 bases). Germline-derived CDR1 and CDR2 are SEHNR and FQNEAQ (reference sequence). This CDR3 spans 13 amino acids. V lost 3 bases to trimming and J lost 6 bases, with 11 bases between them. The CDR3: CASSFEGGAEAFF. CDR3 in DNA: TGTGCCAGCAGCTTCGAGGGAGGGGCTGAAGCTTTCTTT. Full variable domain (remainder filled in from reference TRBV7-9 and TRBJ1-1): DTGVSQNPRHKITKRGQNVTFRCDPISEHNRLYWYRQTLGQGPEFLTYFQNEAQLEKSRLLSDRFSAERPKGSFSTLEIQRTEQGDSAMYLCASSFEGGAEAFFGQGTRLTVV.

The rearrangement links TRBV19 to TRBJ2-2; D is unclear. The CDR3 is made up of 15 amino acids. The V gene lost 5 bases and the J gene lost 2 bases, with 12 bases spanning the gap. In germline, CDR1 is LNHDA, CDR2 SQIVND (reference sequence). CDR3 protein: CASSSTSPNTGELFF. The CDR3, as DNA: TGTGCCAGTAGTTCGACAAGCCCAAACACCGGGGAGCTGTTTTTT.

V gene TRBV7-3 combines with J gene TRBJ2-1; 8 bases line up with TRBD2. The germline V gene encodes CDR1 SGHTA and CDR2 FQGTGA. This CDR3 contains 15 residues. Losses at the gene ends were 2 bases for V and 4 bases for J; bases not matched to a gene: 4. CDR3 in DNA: TGTGCCAGCAGCTTAGCTAGCGGGTTTTACAATGAGCAGTTCTTC. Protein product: CASSLASGFYNEQFF.

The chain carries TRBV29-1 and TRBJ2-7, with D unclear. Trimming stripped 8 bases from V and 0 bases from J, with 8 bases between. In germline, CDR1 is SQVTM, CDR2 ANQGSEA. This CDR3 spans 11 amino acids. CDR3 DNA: TGCAGCTTTCTTAACTCCTACGAGCAGTACTTC. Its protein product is CSFLNSYEQYF.

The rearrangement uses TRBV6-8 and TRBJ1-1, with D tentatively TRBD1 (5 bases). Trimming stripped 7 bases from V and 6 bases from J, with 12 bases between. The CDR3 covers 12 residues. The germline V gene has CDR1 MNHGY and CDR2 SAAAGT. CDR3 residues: CASIMDIAEAFF. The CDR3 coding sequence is TGTGCCAGCATCATGGACATCGCTGAAGCTTTCTTT.

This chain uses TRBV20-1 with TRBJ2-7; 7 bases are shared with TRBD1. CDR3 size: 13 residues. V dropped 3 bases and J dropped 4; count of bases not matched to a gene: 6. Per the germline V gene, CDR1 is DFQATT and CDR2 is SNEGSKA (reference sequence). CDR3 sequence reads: CSASLPGGYEQYF. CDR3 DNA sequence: TGCAGTGCTAGTTTGCCAGGGGGTTACGAGCAGTACTTC.

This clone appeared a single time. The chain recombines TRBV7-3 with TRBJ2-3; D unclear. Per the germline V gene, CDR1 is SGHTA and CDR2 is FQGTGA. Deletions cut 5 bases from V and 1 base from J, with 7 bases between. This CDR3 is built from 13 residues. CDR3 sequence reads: CASSLVGTDTQYF. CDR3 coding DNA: TGTGCCAGCAGCCTAGTAGGCACAGATACGCAGTATTTT.

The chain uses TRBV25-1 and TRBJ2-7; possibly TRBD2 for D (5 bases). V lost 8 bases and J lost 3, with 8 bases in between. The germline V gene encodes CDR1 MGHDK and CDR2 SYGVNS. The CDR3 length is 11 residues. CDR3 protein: CASGRGYEQYF. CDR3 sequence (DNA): TGTGCCAGCGGGAGAGGCTACGAGCAGTACTTC.

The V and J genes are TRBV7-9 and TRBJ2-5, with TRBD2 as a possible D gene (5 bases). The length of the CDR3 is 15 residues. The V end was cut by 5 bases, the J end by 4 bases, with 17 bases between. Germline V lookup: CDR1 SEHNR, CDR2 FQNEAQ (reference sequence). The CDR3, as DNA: TGTGCCAGCAGCCCGGCCGGCGGAGAGGGAGAGACCCAGTACTTC. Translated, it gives CASSPAGGEGETQYF.

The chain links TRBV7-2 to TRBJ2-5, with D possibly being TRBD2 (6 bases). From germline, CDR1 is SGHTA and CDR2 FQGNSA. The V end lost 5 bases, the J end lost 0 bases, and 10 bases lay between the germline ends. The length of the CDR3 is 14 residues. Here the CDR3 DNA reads TGTGCCAGCAGCCGCAGCGGGCACCAAGAGACCCAGTACTTC. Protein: CASSRSGHQETQYF. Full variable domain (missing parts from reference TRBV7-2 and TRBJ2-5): GAGVSQSPSNKVTEKGKDVELRCDPISGHTALYWYRQSLGQGLEFLIYFQGNSAPDKSGLPSDRFSAERTGGSVSTLTIQRTQQEDSAVYLCASSRSGHQETQYFGPGTRLLVL.

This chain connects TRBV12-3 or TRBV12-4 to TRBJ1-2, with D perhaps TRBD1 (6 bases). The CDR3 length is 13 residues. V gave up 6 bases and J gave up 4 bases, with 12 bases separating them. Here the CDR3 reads CASRPTGIYGYTF. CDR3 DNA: TGTGCCAGCAGACCTACAGGGATCTATGGCTACACCTTC.

The CDR3 DNA is TGTGCCAGTAGCCAACTAGCGGGAGCATCAGATACGCAGTATTTT. Translation gives CASSQLAGASDTQYF. This chain links TRBV19 with TRBJ2-3, with 11 bases lining up with TRBD2. The CDR3 has 15 amino acids. Per germline, CDR1 LNHDA and CDR2 SQIVND (reference sequence). The junction had 6 bases not matched to a gene; V was cut back by 6 bases and J by 4 bases.

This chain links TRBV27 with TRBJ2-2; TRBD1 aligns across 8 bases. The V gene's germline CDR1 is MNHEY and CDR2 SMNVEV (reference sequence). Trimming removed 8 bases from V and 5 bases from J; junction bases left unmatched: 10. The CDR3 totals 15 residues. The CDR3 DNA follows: TGTGCCAGCGGGATCGACAGGGGAATAACCGGGGAGCTGTTTTTT. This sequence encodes CASGIDRGITGELFF.

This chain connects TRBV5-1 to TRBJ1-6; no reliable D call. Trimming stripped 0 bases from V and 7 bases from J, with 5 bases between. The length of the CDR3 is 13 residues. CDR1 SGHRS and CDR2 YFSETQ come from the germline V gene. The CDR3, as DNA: TGCGCCAGCAGCTTGGAAACAAATTCACCCCTCCACTTT. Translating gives CASSLETNSPLHF.